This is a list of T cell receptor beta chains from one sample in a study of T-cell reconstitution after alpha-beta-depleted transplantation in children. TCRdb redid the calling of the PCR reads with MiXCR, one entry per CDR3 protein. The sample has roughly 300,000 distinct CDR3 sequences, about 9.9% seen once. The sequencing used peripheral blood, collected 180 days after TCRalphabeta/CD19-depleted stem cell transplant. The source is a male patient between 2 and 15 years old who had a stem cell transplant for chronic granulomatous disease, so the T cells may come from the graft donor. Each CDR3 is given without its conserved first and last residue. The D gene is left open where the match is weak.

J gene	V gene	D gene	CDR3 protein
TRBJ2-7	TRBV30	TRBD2	AWRKQAGKGSYEQY
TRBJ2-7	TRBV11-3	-	ASDVGSSYEQY
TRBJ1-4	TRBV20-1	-	SATKRAPTNEKLF
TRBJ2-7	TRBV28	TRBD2	ASSLYLGLAGVYYEQY
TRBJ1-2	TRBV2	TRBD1	ASSEEDREYGYT
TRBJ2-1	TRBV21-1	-	ASSKDRRSAYNEQF
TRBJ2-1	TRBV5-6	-	ASSRLDREQF
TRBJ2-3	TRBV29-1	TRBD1	SVEDGLRGTGPSDTQY
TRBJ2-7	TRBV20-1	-	SASRVGGNYEQY
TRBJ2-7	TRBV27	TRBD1	ASKKDRGYYEQY
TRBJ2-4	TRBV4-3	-	ASSQDQRNIQY
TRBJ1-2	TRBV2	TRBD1	ASSTGTGTFGYT
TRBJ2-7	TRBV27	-	ASSLYRAAEQY
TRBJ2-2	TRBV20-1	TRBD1	SARDRGQGGGELF
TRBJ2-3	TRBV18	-	ASSGSRPLADTQY
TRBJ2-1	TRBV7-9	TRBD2	ASSFLAGVYNEQF
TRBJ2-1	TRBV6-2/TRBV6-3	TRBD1	ASTRQGANEQF
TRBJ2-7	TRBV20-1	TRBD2	SARATSGYEQY
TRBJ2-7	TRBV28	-	ASSSITDTSYEQY
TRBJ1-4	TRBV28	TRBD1	ASSTGDTQGKLF
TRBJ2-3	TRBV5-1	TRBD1	ASSLEGAGGTQY
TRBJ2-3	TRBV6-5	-	ASSYSSWPGADTQY
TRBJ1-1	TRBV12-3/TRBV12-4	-	ASGWFGMNTEAF
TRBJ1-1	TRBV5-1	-	ASSPTSFRGNTEAF
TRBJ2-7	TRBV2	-	ASSVSEVGEQY
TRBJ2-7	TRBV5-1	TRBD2	ASSLLAGVYEQY
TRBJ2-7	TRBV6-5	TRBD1	ASSYTGQGRHEQY